These 10 T cell receptor beta chains share one sample of origin, sequenced in a study of Graves' ophthalmopathy and Graves' hyperthyroidism. The authors amplified TCR beta CDR3 regions from RNA transcripts. First-round RT-PCR used HTBI primers; second-round multiplex PCR followed. TCRdb ran MiXCR on the multiplex PCR reads and lists one entry per CDR3 protein. The sample includes more than 300,000 distinct CDR3 sequences, approximately 15% of them seen just once. The sample taken for sequencing was peripheral blood. The receptors derive from a woman between 18 and 29 years old with stable Graves' hyperthyroidism.

This clonotype showed up many times. V usage is TRBV6-2 or TRBV6-3 and J usage is TRBJ1-5, with 10 positions matching TRBD1. V lost 5 bases to trimming and J lost 6 bases; unmatched junction nucleotides: 7. The CDR3 has 15 residues. Germline CDR1 and CDR2: MNHEY and SVGEGT. The CDR3 region has the DNA TGTGCCAGCAGTCCGACAGGGGGCATGGGTCAGCCCCAGCATTTT. This codes for CASSPTGGMGQPQHF.

Concerning this clonotype itself: One base away lies a much larger clone, so this may be a sequencing read error. The chain couples TRBV19 to TRBJ2-7; 7 bases align to TRBD2. Trimming removed 1 base from V and 3 bases from J; junction bases left unmatched: 6. The CDR3 is 15 amino acids. The germline CDR1 and CDR2 sequences are LNHDA and SQIVND (reference sequence). The CDR3 DNA is TGTGCCAGTAGTATAGTAGGGGAGGGCAGCTACGAGCAGTACGTC. Its protein is CASSIVGEGSYEQYV.

This clonotype was observed many times. The V gene is TRBV27, the J gene TRBJ1-6; D is unresolved. Between the trimmed V and J ends, which lost 2 bases and 4 bases, there was a span of 6 bases. Germline V gene data show CDR1 as MNHEY and CDR2 as SMNVEV (reference sequence). The length of the CDR3 is 14 residues. The CDR3 reads CASSLRPYNSPLHF. The CDR3 DNA reads as TGTGCCAGCAGTTTACGGCCTTATAATTCACCCCTCCACTTT.

As regards this clonotype: This may be a read error, as it is one base from a much larger clone. This chain uses TRBV27 with TRBJ2-7; TRBD2 agrees at 7 bases. CDR1 is MNHEY, CDR2 SMNVEV, per germline (reference sequence). The CDR3 covers 14 residues. J lost 1 base, V lost 2 bases, and 2 bases had no gene match. CDR3 region: CASSLNGRSYEQYF. In nucleotides, the CDR3 is TGTGCCAGCAGTTTAAACGGGAGGTCCTACGAGCAGTACTTC.

This clonotype was recorded at least ten times. Here the CDR3 DNA reads TGTGCCACCTCGGTGTGGGGGGTCCAAGAGACCCAGTACTTC. Protein product: CATSVWGVQETQYF. V is TRBV13 and J is TRBJ2-5; tentative D call: TRBD2 (6 bases). The CDR3 has 14 residues. Germline V gene lookup returns CDR1 PRHDT and CDR2 FYEKMQ (reference sequence). Trimming removed 10 bases at V and 1 base at J, with 16 bases between.

This clonotype was seen many times. The rearrangement uses TRBV6-5 and TRBJ1-1; D is unresolved. Germline CDR1 MNHEY, CDR2 SVGAGI. CDR3 length: 16 amino acids. The V gene lost 3 bases and the J gene lost 0 bases, with 14 bases spanning the gap. CDR3 in DNA: TGTGCCAGCAGTTATGTACAGACTCAAATGAACACTGAAGCTTTCTTT. Protein product: CASSYVQTQMNTEAFF.

At least ten counts were recorded for this clonotype. The chain couples TRBV2 to TRBJ2-7, with TRBD2 identical over 9 bases. V trimming: 7 bases; J trimming: 5 bases; junction bases outside the gene matches: 12. The CDR3 spans 15 residues. Germline V gene sequence: CDR1 SNHLY, CDR2 FYNNEI. In nucleotides, the CDR3 is TGTGCCAGCAAATGGAGCGGGGGGCCGAGGGACGAGCAGTACTTC. This codes for CASKWSGGPRDEQYF.

The sample holds many counts of this clonotype. The V gene is TRBV7-3, the J gene TRBJ1-1, with D uncertain. Germline V gene data show CDR1 as SGHTA and CDR2 as FQGTGA. Trimming removed 2 bases from V and 3 bases from J, with 16 bases in between. This CDR3 spans 16 amino acids. The CDR3: CASSLGPGLVDTEAFF. For the CDR3, the DNA is TGTGCCAGCAGCTTAGGTCCAGGACTAGTGGACACTGAAGCTTTCTTT.

This clonotype was observed many times. The gene calls are TRBV15 and TRBJ1-3; D unresolved. The CDR3 has 14 residues. Germline CDR1 reads LNHNV; CDR2 reads YYDKDF (reference sequence). Trimming took 3 bases from V and 0 from J, leaving 6 bases between them. CDR3 residues: CATSSQSSGNTIYF. The DNA for the CDR3 is TGTGCCACCAGCAGCCAGAGCTCTGGAAACACCATATATTTT.

The chain has TRBV5-1 and TRBJ1-2, with 8 bases lining up with TRBD1. The CDR3 has 16 residues. V lost 4 bases and J lost 3; bases outside the gene matches: 11. The germline gives CDR1 SGHRS, CDR2 YFSETQ. The CDR3 is CASSEYPRGRDYGYTF. The CDR3 bases are TGCGCCAGCAGCGAGTACCCCAGGGGGCGCGACTATGGCTACACCTTC.